This T cell receptor beta chain is drawn from a study of T cells in Graves' hyperthyroidism and ophthalmopathy. On the study more broadly: Initial diagnosis, before any treatment, was when peripheral blood was collected. Overall study results and limits: Clonotypes that were expanded in thyroid above 0.001 mostly appeared in blood too.

This clonotype was seen a few times. Its specificity is unknown. Ophthalmopathy cases met thresholds of Clinical Activity Score at least 3, NOSPECS grade at least 4 and duration under 3 months. The TCR beta CDR3 regions underwent amplification using RNA transcripts as the source. First-round RT-PCR targeting the TCR CDR3 was performed with the HTBI primer set. TCRdb reanalysed the multiplex PCR reads using MiXCR and keeps one entry per CDR3 protein. In the table there are over 500,000 distinct CDR3 sequences, 17% of which are singletons. Germline V gives CDR1 DFQATT, CDR2 SNEGSKA (reference sequence). Trimming at V came to 5 bases and at J to 5 bases, leaving 6 bases not matched to a gene. There are 13 residues in the CDR3.

V usage is TRBV20-1 and J usage is TRBJ2-7, with 10 bases matching TRBD1. The sequenced sample consisted of blood. The receptor comes from a woman between 18 and 30 years old with Graves' ophthalmopathy. The CDR3 spells CSASGTGDHEQYF. CDR3 bases: TGCAGTGCTTCCGGGACAGGGGACCACGAGCAGTACTTC.